The clone carrying this T cell receptor (beta chain) was seen at least ten times. Its antigen is not identified. The data were taken from a study of T cells after posttransplantation cyclophosphamide. The method was immunoSEQ multiplex PCR; TCRdb's version includes in-frame clones alone and lacks a portion of them. Sampling found about 30,000 clones, none seen once. Regarding the study as a whole: Skin or GI-infiltrating T cells shared few TRB sequences with blood. Donor-recipient repertoire similarity was low at 1-2 months, rising over year one.

The CDR3 runs to 12 residues. V was clipped by 4 bases and J by 10 bases; unmatched bases: 6. Per germline, CDR1 MNHEY and CDR2 SVGAGI. The TCR sequence derives from a woman aged 55-70 years in good health, CMV-negative, and a related stem cell transplant donor. This chain joins TRBV6-5 and TRBJ1-1; TRBD1 agrees at 7 bases. The sequencing input was PBMCs. CDR3 nucleotides: TGTGCCAGCAGTTTACGGACAGGCGGAGCTTTCTTT. Translating it yields CASSLRTGGAFF.